The rows below give T cell receptor beta chains drawn from one sample of a study of shared clonotypes between healthy human individuals. Data came from immunoSEQ multiplex PCR; TCRdb stores just in-frame clones and leaves some out. Counted here are roughly 220,000 clones, about 69% occurring once; the ten biggest clones make up 11%. Sequences were obtained from memory CD4+ T cells sorted from blood. These receptors were collected from a man younger than 40 in good health. CDR3s leave out the opening cysteine and the closing phenylalanine or tryptophan. Size is omitted from some rows. Given values are once, few, many or a class for expanded clones.

CDR3aa	j_gene	abundance	v_gene
ASRQGLAQY	TRBJ2-7	-	TRBV6-5
ASSLIRGAQPQH	TRBJ1-5	few	TRBV28
ASIQDEAWSTDTQY	TRBJ2-3	-	TRBV5-5
ATSRGTSGSGYEQY	TRBJ2-7	-	TRBV15
ASSVVRTGTLHSTDTQY	TRBJ2-3	-	TRBV6-4
ASSLELAGADEQF	TRBJ2-1	-	TRBV5-1
ASSPGIAGGPGTDTQY	TRBJ2-3	once	TRBV5-1
ASSAGIQGYGYT	TRBJ1-2	many	TRBV6-1
ASSKTGIDTEAF	TRBJ1-1	-	TRBV6-5
AISGLGETGTDTQY	TRBJ2-3	-	TRBV10-3
ASSPSRGSVGKLF	TRBJ1-4	many	TRBV4-2
SVRVSGSFSEQY	TRBJ2-7	-	TRBV29-1
ASSSRLGARDTEAF	TRBJ1-1	-	TRBV28